Listed here are 18 T cell receptor beta chains from one sample, sequenced in a study of blood T cell repertoires in COVID-19. Repertoires were generated with immunoSEQ multiplex PCR, while TCRdb's copy carries only in-frame clones and drops some. The data contain roughly 440,000 clones, approximately 88% of them seen just once; the ten biggest clones take up over 10%. Sequenced: peripheral blood. The receptors were sampled from a woman aged 45-65 years with COVID-19, enrolled during active disease.

J is TRBJ2-7 and V is TRBV2, with 7 bases lining up with TRBD2. The CDR3 is made up of 14 amino acids. With V trimmed by 9 bases and J by 2 bases, 10 bases remained unmatched. The germline CDR1 and CDR2 sequences are SNHLY and FYNNEI. In nucleotides, the CDR3 is TGTGCCAGTTTGAGGGGCCTAGCGGCCTACGAGCAGTACTTC. It yields the protein CASLRGLAAYEQYF.

The genes are TRBV7-2 and TRBJ2-7; a weak D match, TRBD1 (5 bases). The CDR3 totals 14 residues. The ends were cut back, 0 bases at V and 2 bases at J, with 8 bases in the middle. Germline CDR1 reads SGHTA; CDR2 reads FQGNSA. In DNA, the CDR3 is TGTGCCAGCAGCTTAGCAGGACAAGCCTACGAGCAGTACTTC. Translated, it gives CASSLAGQAYEQYF.

With respect to this clone: At the DNA level, this CDR3 is encoded by other sequences in the same sample as well. This chain uses TRBV11-2 with TRBJ1-1, with D hard to call. V lost 1 base and J 2 bases, leaving 5 bases between the germline ends. Germline assignment: CDR1 SGHAT and CDR2 FQNNGV. There are 13 residues in the CDR3. CDR3 DNA sequence: TGTGCCAGCAGCTTAGGTCCTAACACTGAAGCTTTCTTT. It encodes CASSLGPNTEAFF.

J is TRBJ2-2 and V is TRBV19; 9 bases are shared with TRBD2. J gave up 7 bases and V 4 bases, and 10 bases lay outside the gene matches. The CDR3 has 16 residues. CDR1 LNHDA and CDR2 SQIVND come from the germline V gene (reference sequence). This CDR3 reads CASSSPVAGVGGELFF. The CDR3 nucleotides are TGTGCCAGTAGTAGTCCGGTAGCGGGGGTCGGCGGGGAGCTGTTTTTT.

J is TRBJ2-3 and V is TRBV9, with D hard to call. Trimming shortened V by 4 bases and J by 8 bases, and 14 bases separated the two germline ends. Germline CDR1 is SGDLS and CDR2 is YYNGEE. The CDR3 has 13 residues. The CDR3: CASSPLTSGTQYF. Written as DNA, the CDR3 is TGTGCCAGCAGCCCCTTGACCTCGGGTACGCAGTATTTT.

This sequence joins TRBV9 and TRBJ2-5; D is perhaps TRBD1 (5 bases). The germline V and J ends were trimmed by 2 bases and 2 bases, with 10 bases remaining between them. Germline lookup yields CDR1 SGDLS and CDR2 YYNGEE. The CDR3 consists of 14 residues. The CDR3 nucleotides read TGTGCCAGCAGCGTGGGGCGTGCTCAAGAGACCCAGTACTTC. This translates into CASSVGRAQETQYF.

The chain links TRBV4-2 to TRBJ1-6, with D unresolved. This CDR3 contains 16 residues. The ends were cut back, 1 base at V and 1 base at J, with 8 bases in the middle. Germline lookup yields CDR1 LGHNA and CDR2 YNFKEQ. The CDR3, as DNA: TGTGCCAGCAGCCAAGTTGGGGAGTCCTATAATTCACCCCTCCACTTT. Translating it yields CASSQVGESYNSPLHF.

The rearrangement links TRBV5-5 to TRBJ1-3; weak D call: TRBD1 (5 bases). The length of the CDR3 is 16 residues. V lost 4 bases and J 1 base, leaving 15 bases between the germline ends. Germline CDR1 reads SGHKS; CDR2 reads YYEKEE (reference sequence). The CDR3 protein is CASSPLGAGSGNTIYF. Here the CDR3 DNA reads TGTGCCAGCAGCCCCCTAGGCGCAGGGTCTGGAAACACCATATATTTT.

The DNA of the CDR3 is TGTGCCAGCAGTGTCCAACAGATTAATGAAAAACTGTTTTTT. As protein: CASSVQQINEKLFF. This chain connects TRBV2 to TRBJ1-4; no clear D. CDR1 and CDR2 from the germline V gene are SNHLY and FYNNEI. The V end lost 4 bases, the J end lost 4 bases, and 10 bases lay between the germline ends. The CDR3 loop spans 14 amino acids.

The V call is TRBV2, the J call TRBJ2-1; 9 bases line up with TRBD1. V dropped 10 bases and J dropped 0; count of bases not matched to a gene: 4. CDR3 length equals 14 residues. Germline CDR1 and CDR2: SNHLY and FYNNEI. The CDR3 region is CAIEQGASYNEQFF. CDR3 nucleotides: TGTGCCATAGAACAGGGGGCCTCCTACAATGAGCAGTTCTTC.

This clone came up a few times. V gene TRBV27 combines with J gene TRBJ1-5; maybe TRBD1 (6 bases). CDR1 MNHEY and CDR2 SMNVEV come from the germline V gene (reference sequence). This CDR3 spans 15 amino acids. Between the trimmed V and J ends, which lost 6 bases and 0 bases, there was a span of 12 bases. CDR3 amino acids: CASRFTGYSNQPQHF. The CDR3 region has the DNA TGTGCCAGCAGATTTACAGGGTATAGCAATCAGCCCCAGCATTTT.

The rearrangement joins TRBV5-1 to TRBJ1-1, with D possibly being TRBD1 (6 bases). This CDR3 region has 16 residues. Trimming took 1 base from V and 1 from J, leaving 14 bases between them. The germline CDR1 and CDR2 sequences are SGHRS and YFSETQ. CDR3 in DNA: TGCGCCAGCAGCTTGAGAGGGGGGGTCGAGAACACTGAAGCTTTCTTT. Amino acids: CASSLRGGVENTEAFF.

This chain uses TRBV7-9 with TRBJ1-2; the D is unclear. Germline V gene data show CDR1 as SEHNR and CDR2 as FQNEAQ (reference sequence). The CDR3 totals 12 residues. The V and J ends lost 2 bases and 5 bases respectively, with 6 bases between them. CDR3 amino acids: CASSLSVYGYTF. The CDR3 DNA reads TGTGCCAGCAGCTTATCCGTTTATGGCTACACCTTC.

The V and J genes are TRBV2 and TRBJ1-1, with D unresolved. The germline gives CDR1 SNHLY, CDR2 FYNNEI. Trimming took off 6 bases at V and 4 bases at J, with 15 bases between the two ends. The CDR3 is 14 amino acids. In DNA, the CDR3 is TGTGCCAGCAGATCGCTAGGAGGTGGCACTGAAGCTTTCTTT. It specifies CASRSLGGGTEAFF.

This sequence joins TRBV10-3 and TRBJ1-6; TRBD1 matches 9 bases. The CDR3 spans 15 residues. Germline values: CDR1 ENHRY, CDR2 SYGVKD. J gave up 11 bases and V 2 bases, and 7 bases lay outside the gene matches. DNA of the CDR3: TGTGCCATCAGTGAGGCGCCGGACAGGGGCACACCCCTCCACTTT. Amino acids: CAISEAPDRGTPLHF.

This rearrangement joins TRBV2 to TRBJ2-7; 7 bases line up with TRBD2. Germline loops: CDR1 SNHLY, CDR2 FYNNEI. With 11 bases clipped from V and 0 bases from J, the junction kept 7 bases outside the gene matches. This CDR3 contains 13 residues. CDR3 DNA: TGTGCCCCCGACGGGGGGAGCTCCTACGAGCAGTACTTC. This sequence encodes CAPDGGSSYEQYF.

The V call is TRBV29-1, the J call TRBJ2-7; no clear D gene. V lost 3 bases and J 4 bases, leaving 10 bases between the germline ends. CDR3 length: 12 residues. CDR1 is SQVTM, CDR2 ANQGSEA, per germline. This CDR3 reads CSVEHRPYEQYF. CDR3 coding DNA: TGCAGCGTTGAGCACAGACCGTACGAGCAGTACTTC.

This rearrangement joins TRBV7-3 to TRBJ2-1; 10 bases line up with TRBD2. Trimming took 5 bases from V and 5 from J; bases not matched to a gene: 6. Looked up from germline, CDR1 is SGHTA and CDR2 is FQGTGA. The length of the CDR3 is 15 residues. The CDR3 DNA reads as TGTGCCAGCAGCCTAAGCGGGGGGGTGAACAATGAGCAGTTCTTC. Translation: CASSLSGGVNNEQFF.